This record covers a single T cell receptor (beta chain). Its antigen is still unknown. This specimen comes from a study of OX40 agonist ivuxolimab in advanced cancers. Background on the study: Patients in the trial were receiving intravenous ivuxolimab every 2 weeks, at doses of 0.01 to 10 mg/kg. Prior therapy, whether anti-PD-1, anti-PD-L1 or anti-CTLA-4, was allowed, and less than 45% had some. General study findings and limits: Expanded peripheral T-cell antigen specificity went undetermined. Among some nonresponders, normalized T-cell clonal expansion was also low.

Libraries were prepared by immunoSEQ multiplex PCR; TCRdb keeps only in-frame clonotypes and omits some of them. This table holds about 80,000 clones, almost 85% found once. CDR1 and CDR2 from the germline V gene are MDHEN and SYDVKM. The CDR3 extends over 13 amino acids. V dropped 2 bases and J dropped 5 bases, with 7 bases sitting between them. The TCR originated in an adult with an advanced solid tumor such as melanoma, head and neck, liver or kidney cancer. Sequences were derived from CD4+ or CD8+ T cells sorted from blood, sampled in a trial of the OX40 agonist ivuxolimab. The chain carries TRBV28 and TRBJ1-5; D remains unclear. As DNA, the CDR3 is TGTGCCAGCAGTTTACGTAGGGATCAGCCCCAGCATTTT. Its translation is CASSLRRDQPQHF.